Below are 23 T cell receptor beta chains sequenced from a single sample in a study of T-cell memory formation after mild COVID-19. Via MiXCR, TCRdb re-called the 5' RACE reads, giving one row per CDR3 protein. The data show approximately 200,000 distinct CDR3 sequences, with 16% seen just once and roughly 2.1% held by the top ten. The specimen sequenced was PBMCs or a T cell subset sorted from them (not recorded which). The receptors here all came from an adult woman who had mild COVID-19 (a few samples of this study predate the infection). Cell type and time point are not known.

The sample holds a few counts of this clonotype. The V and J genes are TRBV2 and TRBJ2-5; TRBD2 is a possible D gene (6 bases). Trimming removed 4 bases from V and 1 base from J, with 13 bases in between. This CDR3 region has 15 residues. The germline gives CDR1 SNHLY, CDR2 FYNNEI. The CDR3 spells CASSGQGGAQETQYF. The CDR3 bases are TGTGCCAGCAGTGGGCAGGGAGGAGCCCAAGAGACCCAGTACTTC.

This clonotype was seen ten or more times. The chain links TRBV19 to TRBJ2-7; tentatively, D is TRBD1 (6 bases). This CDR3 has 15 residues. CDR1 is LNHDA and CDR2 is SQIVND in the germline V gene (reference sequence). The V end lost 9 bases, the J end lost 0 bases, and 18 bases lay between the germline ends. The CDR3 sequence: CASNPGGQSSYEQYF. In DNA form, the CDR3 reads TGTGCCAGCAACCCCGGCGGACAGAGCTCCTACGAGCAGTACTTC.

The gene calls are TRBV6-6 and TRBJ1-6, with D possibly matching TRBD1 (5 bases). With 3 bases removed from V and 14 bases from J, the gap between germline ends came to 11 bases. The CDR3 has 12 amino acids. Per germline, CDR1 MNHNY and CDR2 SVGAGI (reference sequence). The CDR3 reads CASSYSGATLHF. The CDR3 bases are TGTGCCAGCAGTTATAGCGGGGCTACCCTCCACTTT.

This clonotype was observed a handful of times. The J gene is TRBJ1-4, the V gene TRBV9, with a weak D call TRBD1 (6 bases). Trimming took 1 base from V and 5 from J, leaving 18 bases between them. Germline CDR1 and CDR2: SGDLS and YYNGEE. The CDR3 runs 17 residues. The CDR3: CASSVKANRAPNEKLFF. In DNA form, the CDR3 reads TGTGCCAGCAGCGTAAAGGCCAACAGGGCGCCGAATGAAAAACTGTTTTTT.

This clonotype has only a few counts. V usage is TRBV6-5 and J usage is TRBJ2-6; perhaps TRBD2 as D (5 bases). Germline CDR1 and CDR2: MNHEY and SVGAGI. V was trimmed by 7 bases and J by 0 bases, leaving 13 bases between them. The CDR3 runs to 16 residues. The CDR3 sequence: CASIPGNNSGANVLTF. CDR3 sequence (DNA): TGTGCCAGCATCCCGGGAAATAACTCTGGGGCCAACGTCCTGACTTTC.

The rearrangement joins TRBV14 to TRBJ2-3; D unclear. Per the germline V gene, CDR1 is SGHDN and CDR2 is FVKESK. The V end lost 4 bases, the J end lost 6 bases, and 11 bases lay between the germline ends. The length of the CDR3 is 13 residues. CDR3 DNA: TGTGCCAGCAGCCCGCTTCCGTATGATACGCAGTATTTT. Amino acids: CASSPLPYDTQYF. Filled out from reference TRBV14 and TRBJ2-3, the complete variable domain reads EAGVTQFPSHSVIEKGQTVTLRCDPISGHDNLYWYRRVMGKEIKFLLHFVKESKQDESGMPNNRFLAERTGGTYSTLKVQPAELEDSGVYFCASSPLPYDTQYFGPGTRLTVL.

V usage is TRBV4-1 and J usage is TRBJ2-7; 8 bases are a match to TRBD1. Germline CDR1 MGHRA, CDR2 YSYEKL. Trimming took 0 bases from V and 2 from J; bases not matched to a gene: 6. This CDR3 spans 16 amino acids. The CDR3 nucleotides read TGCGCCAGCAGCCAAGATAGACAGGGGCTAACCTACGAGCAGTACTTC. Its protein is CASSQDRQGLTYEQYF.

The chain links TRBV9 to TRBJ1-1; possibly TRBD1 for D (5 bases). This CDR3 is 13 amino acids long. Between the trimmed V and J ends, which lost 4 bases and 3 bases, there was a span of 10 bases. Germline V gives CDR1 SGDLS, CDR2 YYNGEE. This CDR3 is CASSREGDTEAFF. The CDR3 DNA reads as TGTGCCAGCAGCAGGGAAGGGGACACTGAAGCTTTCTTT.

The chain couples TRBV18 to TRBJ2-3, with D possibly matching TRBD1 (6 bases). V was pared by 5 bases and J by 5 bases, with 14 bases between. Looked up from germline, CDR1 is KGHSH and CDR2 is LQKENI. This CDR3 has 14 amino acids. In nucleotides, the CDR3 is TGTGCCAGCTCAAGTGGACAGCCCGTAGATACGCAGTATTTT. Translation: CASSSGQPVDTQYF. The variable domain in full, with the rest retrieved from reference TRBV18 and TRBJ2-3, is NAGVMQNPRHLVRRRGQEARLRCSPMKGHSHVYWYRQLPEEGLKFMVYLQKENIIDESGMPKERFSAEFPKEGPSILRIQQVVRGDSAAYFCASSSGQPVDTQYFGPGTRLTVL.

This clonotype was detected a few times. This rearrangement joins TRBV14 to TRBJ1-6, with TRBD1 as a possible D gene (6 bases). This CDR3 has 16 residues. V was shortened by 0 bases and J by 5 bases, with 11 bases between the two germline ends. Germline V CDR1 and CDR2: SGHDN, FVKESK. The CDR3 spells CASSQEAGVNNSPLHF. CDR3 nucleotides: TGTGCCAGCAGCCAAGAAGCAGGGGTAAATAATTCACCCCTCCACTTT.

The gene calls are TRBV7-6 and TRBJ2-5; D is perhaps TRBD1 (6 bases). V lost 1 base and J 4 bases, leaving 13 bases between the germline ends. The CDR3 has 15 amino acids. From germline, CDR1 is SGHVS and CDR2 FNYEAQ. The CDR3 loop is CASSLGEGVGETQYF. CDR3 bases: TGTGCCAGCAGCTTAGGAGAGGGGGTAGGAGAGACCCAGTACTTC.

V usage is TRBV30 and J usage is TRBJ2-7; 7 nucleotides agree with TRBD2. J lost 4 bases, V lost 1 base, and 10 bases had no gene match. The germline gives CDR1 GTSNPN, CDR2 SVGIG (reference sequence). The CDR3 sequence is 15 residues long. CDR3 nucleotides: TGTGCCTGGAGTGGGCGTAGGGGAGCGGGGTACGAGCAGTACTTC. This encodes CAWSGRRGAGYEQYF.

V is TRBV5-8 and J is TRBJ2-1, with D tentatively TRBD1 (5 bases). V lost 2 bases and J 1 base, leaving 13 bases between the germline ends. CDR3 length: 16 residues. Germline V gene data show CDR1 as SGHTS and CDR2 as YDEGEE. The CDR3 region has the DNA TGTGCCAGCAGCTTAGGGGTCCCCGGGTCCTACAATGAGCAGTTCTTC. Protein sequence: CASSLGVPGSYNEQFF.

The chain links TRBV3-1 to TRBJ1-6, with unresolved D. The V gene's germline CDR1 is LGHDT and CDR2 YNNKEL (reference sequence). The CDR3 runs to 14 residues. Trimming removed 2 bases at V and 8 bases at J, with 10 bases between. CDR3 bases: TGTGCCAGCAGCCAACGTGGGCCCGATTCACCCCTCCACTTT. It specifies CASSQRGPDSPLHF.

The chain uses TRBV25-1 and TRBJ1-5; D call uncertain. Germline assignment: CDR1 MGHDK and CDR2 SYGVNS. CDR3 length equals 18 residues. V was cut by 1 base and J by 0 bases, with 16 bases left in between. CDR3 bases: TGTGCCAGCAGTGAATCCCAACCGTTGGGCGGTAGCAATCAGCCCCAGCATTTT. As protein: CASSESQPLGGSNQPQHF.

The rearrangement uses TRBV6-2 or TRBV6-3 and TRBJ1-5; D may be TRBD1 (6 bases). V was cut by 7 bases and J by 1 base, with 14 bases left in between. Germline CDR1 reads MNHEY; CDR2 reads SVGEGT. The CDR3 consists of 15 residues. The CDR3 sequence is CASKSDRISNQPQHF. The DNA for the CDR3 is TGTGCCAGCAAAAGCGACAGGATAAGCAATCAGCCCCAGCATTTT.

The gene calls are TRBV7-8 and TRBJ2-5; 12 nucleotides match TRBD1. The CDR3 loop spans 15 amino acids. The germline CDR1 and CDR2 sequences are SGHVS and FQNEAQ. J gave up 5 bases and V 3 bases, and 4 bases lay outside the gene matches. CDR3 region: CASSLGTGGGETQYF. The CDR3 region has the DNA TGTGCCAGCAGCTTGGGGACAGGGGGCGGGGAGACCCAGTACTTC.

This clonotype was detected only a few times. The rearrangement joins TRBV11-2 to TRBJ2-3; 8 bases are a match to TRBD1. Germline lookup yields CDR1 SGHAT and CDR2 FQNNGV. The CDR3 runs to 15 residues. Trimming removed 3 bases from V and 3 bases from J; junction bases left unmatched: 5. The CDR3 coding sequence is TGTGCCAGCAGCTTGACAGGGGTCGGGACAGATACGCAGTATTTT. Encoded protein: CASSLTGVGTDTQYF.

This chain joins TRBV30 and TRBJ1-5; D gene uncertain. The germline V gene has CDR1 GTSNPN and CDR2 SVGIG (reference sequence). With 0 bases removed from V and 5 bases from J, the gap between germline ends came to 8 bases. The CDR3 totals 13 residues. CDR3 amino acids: CAWSVAIDQPQHF. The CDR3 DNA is TGTGCCTGGAGTGTGGCAATAGATCAGCCCCAGCATTTT.

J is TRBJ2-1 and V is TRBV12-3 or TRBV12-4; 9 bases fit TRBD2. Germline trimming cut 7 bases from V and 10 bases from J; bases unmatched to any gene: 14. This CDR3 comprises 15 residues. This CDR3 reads CASILSGGRAVEQFF. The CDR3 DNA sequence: TGTGCCAGCATTCTTAGCGGCGGGAGGGCCGTAGAGCAGTTCTTC.

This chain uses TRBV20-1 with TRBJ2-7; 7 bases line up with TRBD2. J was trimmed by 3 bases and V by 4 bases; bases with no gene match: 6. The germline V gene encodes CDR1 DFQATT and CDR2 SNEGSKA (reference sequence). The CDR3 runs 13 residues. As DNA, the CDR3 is TGCAGTGCTAATGGCGGGAGACTCTACGAGCAGTACTTC. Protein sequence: CSANGGRLYEQYF.

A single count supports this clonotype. This CDR3 is CSVRETSGIGETQYF. The CDR3 DNA reads TGCAGTGTCCGAGAGACTAGCGGGATTGGAGAGACCCAGTACTTC. This chain connects TRBV20-1 to TRBJ2-5, with 11 bases lining up with TRBD2. The CDR3 sequence is 15 residues long. V lost 7 bases to trimming and J lost 4 bases; unmatched junction nucleotides: 11. Germline CDR1 is DFQATT and CDR2 is SNEGSKA (reference sequence).

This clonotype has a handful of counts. The chain's CDR3 is CASSESHTDTQYF. As DNA, the CDR3 is TGTGCCAGCAGTGAGAGCCACACAGATACGCAGTATTTT. The rearrangement uses TRBV2 and TRBJ2-3; no reliable D call. Trimming took 3 bases from V and 2 from J, leaving 6 bases between them. CDR1 is SNHLY, CDR2 FYNNEI, per germline. This CDR3 region has 13 residues.